This T cell receptor (beta chain) was identified in a study of blood T cell repertoires in COVID-19. Repertoires were generated with immunoSEQ multiplex PCR, while TCRdb's copy carries only in-frame clones and drops some. The data hold around 42,000 clones, with approximately 85% observed a single time. The germline V gene has CDR1 LNHDA and CDR2 SQIVND (reference sequence). V lost 3 bases to trimming and J lost 2 bases; unmatched junction nucleotides: 7. The CDR3 is 16 residues long. This chain uses TRBV19 with TRBJ1-5; TRBD1 aligns across 7 bases. The receptor comes from a human donor in a cohort sampled during active COVID-19. The sequenced sample consisted of peripheral blood. The CDR3 spells CASSIPTGQGNQPQHF. CDR3 nucleotides: TGTGCCAGTAGTATCCCGACAGGGCAAGGCAATCAGCCCCAGCATTTT.